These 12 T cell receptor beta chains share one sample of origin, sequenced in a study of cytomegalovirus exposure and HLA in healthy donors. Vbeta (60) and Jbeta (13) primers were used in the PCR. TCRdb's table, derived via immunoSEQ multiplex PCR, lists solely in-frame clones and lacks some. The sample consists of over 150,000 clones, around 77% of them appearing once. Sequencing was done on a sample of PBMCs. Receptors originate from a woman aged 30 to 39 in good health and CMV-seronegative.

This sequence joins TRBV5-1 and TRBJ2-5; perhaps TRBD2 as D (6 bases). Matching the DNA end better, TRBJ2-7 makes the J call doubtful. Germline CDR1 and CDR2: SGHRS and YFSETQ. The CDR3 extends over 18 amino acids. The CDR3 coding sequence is TGCGCCAGCAGCTTCCGCCTGGATAATAGCGGTAGCTCCTACGAGCAGTACTTC. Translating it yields CASSFRLDNSGSSYEQYF.

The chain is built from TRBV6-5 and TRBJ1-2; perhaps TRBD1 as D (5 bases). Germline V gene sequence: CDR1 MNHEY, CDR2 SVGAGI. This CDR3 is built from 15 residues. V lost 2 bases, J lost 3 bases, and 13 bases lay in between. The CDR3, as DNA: TGTGCCAGCAGTTACGGCCCAGGGCATTACTATGGCTACACCTTC. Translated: CASSYGPGHYYGYTF.

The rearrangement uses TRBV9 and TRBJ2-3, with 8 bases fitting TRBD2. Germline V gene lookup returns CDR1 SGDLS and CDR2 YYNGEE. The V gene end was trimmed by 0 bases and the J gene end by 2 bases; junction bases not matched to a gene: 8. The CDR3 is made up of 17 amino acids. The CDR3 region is CASSVGAAGGLTDTQYF. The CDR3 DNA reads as TGTGCCAGCAGCGTAGGGGCTGCGGGGGGACTCACAGATACGCAGTATTTT.

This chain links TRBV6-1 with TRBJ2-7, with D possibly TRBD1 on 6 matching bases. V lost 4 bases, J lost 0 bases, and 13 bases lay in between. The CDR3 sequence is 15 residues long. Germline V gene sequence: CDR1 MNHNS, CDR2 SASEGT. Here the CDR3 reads CASSGFPDSSYEQYF. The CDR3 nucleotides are TGTGCCAGCAGTGGTTTTCCGGACAGCTCCTACGAGCAGTACTTC.

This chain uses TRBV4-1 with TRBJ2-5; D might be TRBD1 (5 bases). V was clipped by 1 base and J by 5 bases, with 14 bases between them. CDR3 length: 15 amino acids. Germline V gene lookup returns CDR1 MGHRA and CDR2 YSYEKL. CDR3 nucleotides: TGCGCCAGCAGCCAAGGGCAGGGTGTAGGGGAGACCCAGTACTTC. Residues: CASSQGQGVGETQYF.

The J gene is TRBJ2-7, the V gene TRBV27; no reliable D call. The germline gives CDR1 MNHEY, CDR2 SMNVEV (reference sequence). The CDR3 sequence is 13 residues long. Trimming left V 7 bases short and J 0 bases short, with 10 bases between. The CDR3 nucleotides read TGTGCCAGCAAACTGTCGAGCTCCTACGAGCAGTACTTC. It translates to CASKLSSSYEQYF.

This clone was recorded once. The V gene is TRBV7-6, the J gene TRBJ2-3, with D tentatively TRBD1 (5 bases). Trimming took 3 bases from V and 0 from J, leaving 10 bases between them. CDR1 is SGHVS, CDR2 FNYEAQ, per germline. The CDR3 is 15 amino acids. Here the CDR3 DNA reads TGTGCCAGCAGCTTGGGCCAGGGAAGCACAGATACGCAGTATTTT. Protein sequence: CASSLGQGSTDTQYF. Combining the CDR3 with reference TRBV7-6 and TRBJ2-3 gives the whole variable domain GAGVSQSPRYKVTKRGQDVALRCDPISGHVSLYWYRQALGQGPEFLTYFNYEAQQDKSGLPNDRFSAERPEGSISTLTIQRTEQRDSAMYRCASSLGQGSTDTQYFGPGTRLTVL.

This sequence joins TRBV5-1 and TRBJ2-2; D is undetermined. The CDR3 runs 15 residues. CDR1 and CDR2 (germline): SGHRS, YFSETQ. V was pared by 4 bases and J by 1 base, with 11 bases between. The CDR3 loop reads CASSPLGRNTGELFF. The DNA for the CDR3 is TGCGCCAGCAGCCCCTTGGGCAGGAACACCGGGGAGCTGTTTTTT.

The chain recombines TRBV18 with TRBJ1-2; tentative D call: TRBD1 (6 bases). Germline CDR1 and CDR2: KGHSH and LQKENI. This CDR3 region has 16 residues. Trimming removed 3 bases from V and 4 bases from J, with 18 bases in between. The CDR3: CASSPEPRTVFYGYTF. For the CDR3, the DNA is TGTGCCAGCTCACCCGAACCCCGGACAGTGTTCTATGGCTACACCTTC.

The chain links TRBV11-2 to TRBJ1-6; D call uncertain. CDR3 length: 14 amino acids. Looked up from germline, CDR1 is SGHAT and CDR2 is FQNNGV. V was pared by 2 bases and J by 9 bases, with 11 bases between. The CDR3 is CASSLTSPGSPLHF. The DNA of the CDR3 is TGTGCCAGCAGCTTAACGAGCCCAGGTTCACCCCTCCACTTT.

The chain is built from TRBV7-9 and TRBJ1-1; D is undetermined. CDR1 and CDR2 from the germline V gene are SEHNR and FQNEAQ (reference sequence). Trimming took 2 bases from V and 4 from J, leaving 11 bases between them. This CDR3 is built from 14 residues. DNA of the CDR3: TGTGCCAGCAGCTTATACTCGAAATCCACTGAAGCTTTCTTT. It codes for CASSLYSKSTEAFF.

DNA of the CDR3: TGTGCCAGCAGTTACAGGGGGTCTAGCACAGATACGCAGTATTTT. Translating gives CASSYRGSSTDTQYF. The V and J genes are TRBV6-6 and TRBJ2-3; possible D gene TRBD1, 6 bases. From germline, CDR1 is MNHNY and CDR2 SVGAGI (reference sequence). There are 15 residues in the CDR3. V lost 2 bases and J 0 bases, leaving 9 bases between the germline ends.